Each of the 22 T cell receptor beta chains below was sequenced from the same sample in a study of OX40 agonist ivuxolimab in advanced cancers. Measured with immunoSEQ multiplex PCR; TCRdb has only the in-frame clones, and not every one. This sample yields 30,000 to 45,000 clones, of which 70% to 90% are seen a single time; about 13% belongs to the top ten. This sample comprised CD4+ or CD8+ T cells sorted from blood, obtained in a trial of the OX40 agonist ivuxolimab. Receptors were obtained from an adult with an advanced solid tumor such as melanoma, head and neck, liver or kidney cancer.

The chain combines TRBV9 with TRBJ2-7, with D possibly being TRBD2 (5 bases). Trimming removed 4 bases from V and 0 bases from J, with 14 bases in between. Germline V gene data show CDR1 as SGDLS and CDR2 as YYNGEE. The CDR3 spans 15 residues. The CDR3 protein is CASSLRGESSYEQYF. DNA of the CDR3: TGTGCCAGCAGCCTACGGGGAGAGAGCTCCTACGAGCAGTACTTC.

The chain links TRBV11-1 to TRBJ2-7; perhaps TRBD2 as D (6 bases). CDR3 length: 14 amino acids. Germline V CDR1 and CDR2: SGHAT, FQDESV (reference sequence). The germline V and J ends were trimmed by 5 bases and 1 base, with 12 bases remaining between them. This chain's CDR3 is CASSLTSQSYEQYF. Written as DNA, the CDR3 is TGTGCCAGCAGCCTAACTAGCCAGTCCTACGAGCAGTACTTC.

This clone was counted once. The chain carries TRBV9 and TRBJ2-7, with 7 bases matching TRBD2. The germline gives CDR1 SGDLS, CDR2 YYNGEE. The CDR3 length is 14 residues. Germline trimming cut 3 bases from V and 2 bases from J; bases unmatched to any gene: 5. This CDR3 reads CASSEGTTPYEQYF. For the CDR3, the DNA is TGTGCCAGCAGCGAGGGGACTACCCCCTACGAGCAGTACTTC.

The gene calls are TRBV19 and TRBJ1-1, with a weak D call TRBD1 (5 bases). With 3 bases removed from V and 4 bases from J, the gap between germline ends came to 9 bases. This CDR3 is built from 13 residues. Germline V lookup: CDR1 LNHDA, CDR2 SQIVND (reference sequence). The CDR3 bases are TGTGCCAGTAGTATGGGACGAGGCACTGAAGCTTTCTTT. Translating it yields CASSMGRGTEAFF.

This clone has a single count. In DNA form, the CDR3 reads TGTGCCAGCAGGCGACTAGCGGCCTACAATGAGCAGTTCTTC. Its protein is CASRRLAAYNEQFF. The chain carries TRBV6-5 and TRBJ2-1, with 9 bases identical to TRBD2. This CDR3 contains 14 residues. CDR1 MNHEY and CDR2 SVGAGI come from the germline V gene. J lost 2 bases, V lost 6 bases, and 2 bases had no gene match.

J is TRBJ1-2 and V is TRBV13; a weak D match, TRBD1 (5 bases). The V gene lost 1 base and the J gene lost 2 bases, with 14 bases spanning the gap. The CDR3 consists of 16 residues. CDR1 is PRHDT, CDR2 FYEKMQ, per germline (reference sequence). The CDR3, as DNA: TGTGCCAGCAGCTTAGAGGTCAGGGAGTCGAACTATGGCTACACCTTC. Protein product: CASSLEVRESNYGYTF.

The chain is built from TRBV29-1 and TRBJ2-1; D is perhaps TRBD1 (6 bases). Deletions cut 4 bases from V and 4 bases from J, with 14 bases between. Germline V lookup: CDR1 SQVTM, CDR2 ANQGSEA. The CDR3 is 14 amino acids. The CDR3 DNA reads TGCAGCGTTGCCACAGGGAATCGGTACAATGAGCAGTTCTTC. Translating it yields CSVATGNRYNEQFF.

This clone was seen a few times. The CDR3 loop is CASRVVPNQPQHF. In DNA, the CDR3 is TGTGCCAGCCGGGTGGTCCCCAATCAGCCCCAGCATTTT. The chain couples TRBV28 to TRBJ1-5; D is uncertain. Trimming stripped 8 bases from V and 3 bases from J, with 11 bases between. Germline CDR1 MDHEN, CDR2 SYDVKM. There are 13 residues in the CDR3. The full variable domain, in which reference TRBV28 and TRBJ1-5 provide the parts outside the CDR3, is DVKVTQSSRYLVKRTGEKVFLECVQDMDHENMFWYRQDPGLGLRLIYFSYDVKMKEKGDIPEGYSVSREKKERFSLILESASTNQTSMYLCASRVVPNQPQHFGDGTRLSIL.

This clone was detected once. V usage is TRBV5-4 and J usage is TRBJ2-7, with 8 bases matching TRBD2. J lost 4 bases, V lost 4 bases, and 13 bases had no gene match. Germline V gene sequence: CDR1 SGHNT, CDR2 YYREEE (reference sequence). The CDR3 is 16 amino acids. This CDR3 reads CASSLLQGLARYEQYF. The CDR3 DNA is TGTGCCAGCAGCCTGCTTCAAGGACTAGCACGGTACGAGCAGTACTTC.

The genes are TRBV6-5 and TRBJ2-7; 11 positions match TRBD1. Germline V lookup: CDR1 MNHEY, CDR2 SVGAGI. Trimming took 8 bases from V and 0 from J; bases not matched to a gene: 3. The CDR3 runs to 14 residues. CDR3 region: CASYGTGGSYEQYF. The CDR3 DNA reads as TGTGCCAGCTATGGGACAGGGGGCTCCTACGAGCAGTACTTC.

This clone was seen a few times. V usage is TRBV4-2 and J usage is TRBJ2-3; no reliable D call. The germline CDR1 and CDR2 sequences are LGHNA and YNFKEQ. The ends were cut back, 1 base at V and 4 bases at J, with 15 bases in the middle. This CDR3 spans 16 amino acids. Here the CDR3 DNA reads TGTGCCAGCAGCCAAGCAAAGGGTCTATTAGCAGATACGCAGTATTTT. This sequence encodes CASSQAKGLLADTQYF.

This chain links TRBV5-4 with TRBJ2-1; 11 nucleotides align to TRBD2. Germline CDR1 and CDR2: SGHNT and YYREEE (reference sequence). The CDR3 is 19 residues long. Trimming at V came to 4 bases and at J to 7 bases, leaving 19 bases not matched to a gene. The CDR3 sequence: CASSLRGLAGGPGRNEQFF. The CDR3 DNA sequence: TGTGCCAGCAGCCTCAGGGGTCTAGCGGGAGGCCCCGGCAGGAATGAGCAGTTCTTC.

The rearrangement joins TRBV5-1 to TRBJ2-2; 7 bases align to TRBD1. The CDR3 consists of 18 residues. Per the germline V gene, CDR1 is SGHRS and CDR2 is YFSETQ. V dropped 0 bases and J dropped 0; count of bases not matched to a gene: 8. The CDR3 here is CASSLALRQGANTGELFF. CDR3 in DNA: TGCGCCAGCAGCTTGGCCTTGCGACAGGGTGCGAACACCGGGGAGCTGTTTTTT.

This chain uses TRBV19 with TRBJ2-1; 8 nucleotides agree with TRBD2. V lost 5 bases, J lost 7 bases, and 7 bases stayed unmatched. The CDR3 consists of 14 residues. CDR1 is LNHDA, CDR2 SQIVND, per germline (reference sequence). As DNA, the CDR3 is TGTGCCAGTAGTCCAGGACTAGCTGCGAATGAGCAGTTCTTC. Residues: CASSPGLAANEQFF.

V is TRBV5-5 and J is TRBJ1-2, with D perhaps matching TRBD1 (5 bases). CDR1 SGHKS and CDR2 YYEKEE come from the germline V gene (reference sequence). V dropped 0 bases and J dropped 8 bases, with 8 bases sitting between them. The CDR3 length is 12 residues. The CDR3 DNA reads TGTGCCAGCAGCTTGGGGGGCAGAGGCTACACCTTC. This gives the protein CASSLGGRGYTF.

The chain couples TRBV28 to TRBJ2-7; TRBD2 might be the D (6 bases). This CDR3 has 15 amino acids. Trimming stripped 5 bases from V and 7 bases from J, with 21 bases between. In germline, CDR1 is MDHEN, CDR2 SYDVKM. The CDR3 bases are TGTGCCAGCAGTAGTCGGGACTCCATCGGGTGGGAGCAGTACTTC. It encodes CASSSRDSIGWEQYF.

The chain uses TRBV4-1 and TRBJ2-1; 9 bases are shared with TRBD2. Germline lookup yields CDR1 MGHRA and CDR2 YSYEKL. The J segment lost 10 bases and the V segment lost 1 base, leaving 11 bases of the junction unmatched. CDR3 length equals 16 residues. CDR3 nucleotide sequence: TGCGCCAGCAGCCAAGTGGGGCTAGCGGGGCCGGGGGAGCAGTTCTTC. Its protein is CASSQVGLAGPGEQFF.

This chain uses TRBV7-2 with TRBJ2-7, with 7 bases lining up with TRBD2. V was pared by 1 base and J by 7 bases, with 13 bases of the junction left unmatched. The CDR3 sequence is 16 residues long. Germline V gene data show CDR1 as SGHTA and CDR2 as FQGNSA. CDR3 sequence (DNA): TGTGCCAGCAGCTTAGTTATTCCTAGCGGACCTTTGGAGCAGTACTTC. Amino acids: CASSLVIPSGPLEQYF.

The V and J genes are TRBV27 and TRBJ1-1, with D perhaps matching TRBD1 (5 bases). The V and J ends lost 3 bases and 0 bases respectively, with 8 bases between them. Germline V gives CDR1 MNHEY, CDR2 SMNVEV (reference sequence). This CDR3 region has 14 residues. The CDR3, as DNA: TGTGCCAGCAGTTTCGCGGGGGTGAACACTGAAGCTTTCTTT. It codes for CASSFAGVNTEAFF.

This rearrangement joins TRBV7-9 to TRBJ2-5; D is undetermined. V dropped 3 bases and J dropped 5 bases, with 4 bases sitting between them. CDR1 and CDR2 from the germline V gene are SEHNR and FQNEAQ (reference sequence). The length of the CDR3 is 11 residues. CDR3 in amino acids: CASSFRETQYF. The CDR3, as DNA: TGTGCCAGCAGCTTTCGGGAGACCCAGTACTTC.

The chain carries TRBV4-3 and TRBJ1-5, with D possibly TRBD1 on 5 matching bases. This CDR3 has 18 residues. CDR1 and CDR2 from the germline V gene are LGHNA and YSLEER. V lost 0 bases to trimming and J lost 4 bases, with 19 bases between them. The CDR3, as DNA: TGCGCCAGCAGCCAAGATTGGGGGGATCCGGGGGTTAATCAGCCCCAGCATTTT. It translates to CASSQDWGDPGVNQPQHF.

This chain uses TRBV6-5 with TRBJ1-1; 8 nucleotides align to TRBD1. Trimming removed 2 bases from V and 4 bases from J; junction bases left unmatched: 0. This CDR3 is 13 amino acids long. The germline V gene encodes CDR1 MNHEY and CDR2 SVGAGI. CDR3 protein: CASSYGTGTEAFF. DNA of the CDR3: TGTGCCAGCAGTTACGGGACAGGCACTGAAGCTTTCTTT.